Listed here is a single T cell receptor (beta chain). CDR3 length: 14 amino acids. The germline V gene has CDR1 LNHDA and CDR2 SQIVND (reference sequence). V lost 7 bases and J lost 3, with 14 bases in between. This sample stems from a study of shared T cell receptors in the human thymus. Assay: immunoSEQ multiplex PCR; the TCRdb copy retains only in-frame clones and omits some. This table holds hundreds of thousands of clones, roughly 86% found once. These data also formed part of another study, on human thymus T cells. That publication notes: It was from resections taken during corrective heart surgery that the thymus tissue came. Thymic and blood repertoires appeared to show biased V and J gene usage.

The sequenced sample was thymocytes. This sequence joins TRBV19 and TRBJ2-3; D might be TRBD2 (7 bases). This sequence was found in a boy less than two years old with a congenital heart defect. The DNA for the CDR3 is TGTGCCAGTACCATCAGGGGAGGGACAGATACGCAGTATTTT. Amino acids: CASTIRGGTDTQYF.